This TCR beta chain was recorded in a study of blood T cell repertoires in COVID-19. Overall study: The study drew acute and convalescent COVID-19 samples from the United States, Italy and Spain. The analysed material was cDNA or gDNA that came from T cells, B-cell-depleted T cells, or PBMCs.

In the study's own analysis: Amplified reference gene primers provided the basis for estimating nucleated cell counts. The table came from immunoSEQ multiplex PCR; TCRdb's copy has only in-frame clones and leaves some out. V and J calls and clone size are copied from that table; D and trimming were computed from the DNA. The table records 200,000 to 300,000 clones, around 84% of them present only once. Trimming took 1 base from V and 2 from J, leaving 17 bases between them. The CDR3 totals 17 residues. Germline-derived CDR1 and CDR2 are KGHSH and LQKENI. The sequence came from a woman in her forties who had recovered from COVID-19. Sequenced material: peripheral blood. The chain joins TRBV18 to TRBJ1-1; possibly TRBD1 for D (5 bases). CDR3 DNA: TGTGCCAGCTCACCACGAGAGTTGGGGGGGACTAACACTGAAGCTTTCTTT. It specifies CASSPRELGGTNTEAFF.